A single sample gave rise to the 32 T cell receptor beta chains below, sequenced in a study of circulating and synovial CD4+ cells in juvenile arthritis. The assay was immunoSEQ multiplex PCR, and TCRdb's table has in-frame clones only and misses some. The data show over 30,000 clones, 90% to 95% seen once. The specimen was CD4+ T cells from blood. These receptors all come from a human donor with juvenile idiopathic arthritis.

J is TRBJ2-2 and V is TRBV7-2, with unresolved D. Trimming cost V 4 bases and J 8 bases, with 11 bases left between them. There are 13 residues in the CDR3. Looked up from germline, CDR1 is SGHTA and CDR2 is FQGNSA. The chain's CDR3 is CASSSSLIGELFF. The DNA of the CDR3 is TGTGCCAGCAGCTCCTCCCTTATTGGGGAGCTGTTTTTT.

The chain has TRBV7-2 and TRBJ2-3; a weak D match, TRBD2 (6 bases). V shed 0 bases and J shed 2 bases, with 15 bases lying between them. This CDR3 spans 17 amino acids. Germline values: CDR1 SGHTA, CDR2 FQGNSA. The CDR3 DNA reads TGTGCCAGCAGCTTAGCGCACGGGGGAGGCCTCACAGATACGCAGTATTTT. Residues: CASSLAHGGGLTDTQYF.

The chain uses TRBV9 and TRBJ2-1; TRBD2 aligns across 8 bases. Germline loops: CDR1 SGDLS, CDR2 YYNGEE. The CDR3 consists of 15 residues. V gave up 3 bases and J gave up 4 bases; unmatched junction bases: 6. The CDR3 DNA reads TGTGCCAGCAGCGCGAGCGGGGGAAATTACAATGAGCAGTTCTTC. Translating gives CASSASGGNYNEQFF.

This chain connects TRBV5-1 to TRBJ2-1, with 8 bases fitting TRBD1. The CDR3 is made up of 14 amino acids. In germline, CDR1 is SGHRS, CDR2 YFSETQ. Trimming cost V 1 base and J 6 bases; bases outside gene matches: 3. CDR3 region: CASSLSQGANEQFF. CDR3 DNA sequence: TGCGCCAGCAGCTTGAGCCAGGGGGCCAATGAGCAGTTCTTC. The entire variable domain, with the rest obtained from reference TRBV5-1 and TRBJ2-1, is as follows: KAGVTQTPRYLIKTRGQQVTLSCSPISGHRSVSWYQQTPGQGLQFLFEYFSETQRNKGNFPGRFSGRQFSNSRSEMNVSTLELGDSALYLCASSLSQGANEQFFGPGTRLTVL.

CDR3 region: CAISESGTDTQYF. The CDR3 nucleotides are TGTGCCATCAGTGAGAGCGGGACAGATACGCAGTATTTT. The chain links TRBV10-3 to TRBJ2-3, with D possibly TRBD2 on 6 matching bases. Germline V lookup: CDR1 ENHRY, CDR2 SYGVKD. The V gene lost 2 bases and the J gene lost 3 bases, with 6 bases spanning the gap. The CDR3 has 13 residues.

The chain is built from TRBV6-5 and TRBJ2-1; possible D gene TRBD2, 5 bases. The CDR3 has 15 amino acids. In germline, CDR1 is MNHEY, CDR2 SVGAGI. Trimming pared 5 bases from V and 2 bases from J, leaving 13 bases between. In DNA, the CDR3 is TGTGCCAGCAGTCCCGGTCCGGGGACCTACAATGAGCAGTTCTTC. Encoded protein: CASSPGPGTYNEQFF.

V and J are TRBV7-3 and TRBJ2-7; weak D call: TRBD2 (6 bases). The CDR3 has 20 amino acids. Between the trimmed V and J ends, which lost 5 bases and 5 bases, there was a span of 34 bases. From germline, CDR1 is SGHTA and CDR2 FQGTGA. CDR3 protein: CASSPGVVRHPSRGIHEQYF. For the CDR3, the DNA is TGTGCCAGCAGCCCGGGCGTGGTACGACACCCTTCACGCGGGATCCACGAGCAGTACTTC.

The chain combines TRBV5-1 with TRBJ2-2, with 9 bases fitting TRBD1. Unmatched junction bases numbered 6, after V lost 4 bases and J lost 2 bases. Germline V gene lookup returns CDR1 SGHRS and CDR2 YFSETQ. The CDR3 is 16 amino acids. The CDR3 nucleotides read TGCGCCAGCAGCAGACAGGGGGAACTAAACACCGGGGAGCTGTTTTTT. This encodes CASSRQGELNTGELFF.

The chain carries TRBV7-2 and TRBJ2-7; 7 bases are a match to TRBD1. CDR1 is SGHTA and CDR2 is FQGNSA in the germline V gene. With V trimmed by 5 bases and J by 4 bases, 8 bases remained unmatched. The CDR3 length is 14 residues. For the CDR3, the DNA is TGTGCCAGCAGCCCCAAGACAGGGTGGTACGAGCAGTACTTC. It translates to CASSPKTGWYEQYF.

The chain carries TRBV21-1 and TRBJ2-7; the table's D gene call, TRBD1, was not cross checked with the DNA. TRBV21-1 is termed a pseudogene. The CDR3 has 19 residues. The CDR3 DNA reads TGTGCCAGCAGCAAAGACTGCGACAGGGGATCAGGGTACTCCTACGAGCAGTACTTC. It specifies CASSKDCDRGSGYSYEQYF.

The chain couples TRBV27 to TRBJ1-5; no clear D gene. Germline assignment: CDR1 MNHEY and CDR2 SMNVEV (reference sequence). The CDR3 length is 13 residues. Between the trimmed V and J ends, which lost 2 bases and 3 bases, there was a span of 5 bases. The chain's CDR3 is CASSLHFNQPQHF. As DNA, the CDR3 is TGTGCCAGCAGTTTACACTTCAATCAGCCCCAGCATTTT.

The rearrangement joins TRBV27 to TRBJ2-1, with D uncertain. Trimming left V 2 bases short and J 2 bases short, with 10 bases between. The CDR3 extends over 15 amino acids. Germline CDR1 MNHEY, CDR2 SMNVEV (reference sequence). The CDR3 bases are TGTGCCAGCAGTTTAACAGTTCCTACCTACAATGAGCAGTTCTTC. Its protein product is CASSLTVPTYNEQFF.

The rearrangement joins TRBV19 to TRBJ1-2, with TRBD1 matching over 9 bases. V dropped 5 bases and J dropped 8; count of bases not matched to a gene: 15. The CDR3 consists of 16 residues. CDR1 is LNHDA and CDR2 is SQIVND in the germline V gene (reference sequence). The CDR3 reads CASSVYAGQGGNGYTF. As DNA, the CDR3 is TGTGCCAGTAGTGTCTATGCGGGACAGGGCGGCAACGGCTACACCTTC.

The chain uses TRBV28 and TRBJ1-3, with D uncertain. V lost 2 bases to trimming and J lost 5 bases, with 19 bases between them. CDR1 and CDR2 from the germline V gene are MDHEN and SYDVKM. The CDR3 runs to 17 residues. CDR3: CASSLPYSPHDRNTIYF. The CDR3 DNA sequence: TGTGCCAGCAGTTTACCCTACAGCCCCCATGATCGAAACACCATATATTTT.

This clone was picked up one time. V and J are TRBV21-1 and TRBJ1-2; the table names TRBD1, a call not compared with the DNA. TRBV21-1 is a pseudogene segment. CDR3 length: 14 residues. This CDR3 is CASTRDREYYGYTF. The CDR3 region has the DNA TGTGCCAGCACCCGGGACAGGGAATACTATGGCTACACCTTC.

This CDR3 is CASSLTGEGREKLFF. The DNA of the CDR3 is TGTGCCAGCAGCCTTACAGGGGAAGGGAGGGAAAAACTGTTTTTT. The V call is TRBV5-4, the J call TRBJ1-4, with 7 bases matching TRBD1. Unmatched junction bases numbered 11, after V lost 4 bases and J lost 8 bases. The germline V gene has CDR1 SGHNT and CDR2 YYREEE (reference sequence). The length of the CDR3 is 15 residues.

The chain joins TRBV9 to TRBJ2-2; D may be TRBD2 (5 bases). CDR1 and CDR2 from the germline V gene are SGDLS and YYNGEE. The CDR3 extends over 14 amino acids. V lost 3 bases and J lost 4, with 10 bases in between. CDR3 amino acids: CASSGRGGTGELFF. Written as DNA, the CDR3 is TGTGCCAGCAGCGGTAGAGGAGGCACCGGGGAGCTGTTTTTT.

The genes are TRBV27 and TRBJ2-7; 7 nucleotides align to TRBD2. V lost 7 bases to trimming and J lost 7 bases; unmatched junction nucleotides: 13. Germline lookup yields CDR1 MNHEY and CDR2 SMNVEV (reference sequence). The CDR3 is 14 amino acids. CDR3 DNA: TGTGCCAGCACGGTGAGGCCACTTAGCGGGGAGCAGTACTTC. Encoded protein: CASTVRPLSGEQYF.

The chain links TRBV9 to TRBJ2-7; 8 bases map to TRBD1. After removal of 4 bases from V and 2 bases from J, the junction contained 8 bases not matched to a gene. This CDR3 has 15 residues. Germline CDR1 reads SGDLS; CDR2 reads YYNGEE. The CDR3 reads CASSLQGVGTYEQYF. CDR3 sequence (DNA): TGTGCCAGCAGCCTACAGGGGGTAGGCACCTACGAGCAGTACTTC.

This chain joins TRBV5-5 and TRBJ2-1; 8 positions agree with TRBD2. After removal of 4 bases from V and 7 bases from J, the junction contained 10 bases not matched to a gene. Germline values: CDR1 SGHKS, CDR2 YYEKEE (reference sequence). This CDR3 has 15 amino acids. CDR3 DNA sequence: TGTGCCAGCAGCCCGCGACGCGGGGGGTATAATGAGCAGTTCTTC. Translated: CASSPRRGGYNEQFF.

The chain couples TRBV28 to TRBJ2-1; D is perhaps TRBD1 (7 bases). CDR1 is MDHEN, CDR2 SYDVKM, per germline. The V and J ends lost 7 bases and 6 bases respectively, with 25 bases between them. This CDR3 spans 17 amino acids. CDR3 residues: CASTTGATSQFGNEQFF. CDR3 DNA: TGTGCCAGCACCACAGGGGCGACTAGTCAGTTCGGCAATGAGCAGTTCTTC.

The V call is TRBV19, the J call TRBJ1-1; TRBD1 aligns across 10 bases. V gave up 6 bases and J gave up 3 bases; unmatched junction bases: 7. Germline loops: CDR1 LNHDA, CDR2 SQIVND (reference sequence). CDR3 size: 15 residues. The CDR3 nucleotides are TGTGCCAGTAGCGGCCTGGGGACAGGGGACACTGAAGCTTTCTTT. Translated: CASSGLGTGDTEAFF.

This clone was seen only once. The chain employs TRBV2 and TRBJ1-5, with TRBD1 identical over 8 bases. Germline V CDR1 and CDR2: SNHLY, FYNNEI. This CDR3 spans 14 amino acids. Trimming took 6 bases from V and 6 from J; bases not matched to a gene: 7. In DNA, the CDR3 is TGTGCCAGCAGACCGACAGGGGAGGGTCAGCCCCAGCATTTT. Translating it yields CASRPTGEGQPQHF.

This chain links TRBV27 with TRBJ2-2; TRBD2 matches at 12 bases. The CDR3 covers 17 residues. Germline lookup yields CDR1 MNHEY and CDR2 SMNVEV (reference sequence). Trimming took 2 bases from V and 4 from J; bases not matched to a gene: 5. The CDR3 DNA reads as TGTGCCAGCAGTTTACGACTAGCGGGAGTTGTCACCGGGGAGCTGTTTTTT. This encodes CASSLRLAGVVTGELFF.

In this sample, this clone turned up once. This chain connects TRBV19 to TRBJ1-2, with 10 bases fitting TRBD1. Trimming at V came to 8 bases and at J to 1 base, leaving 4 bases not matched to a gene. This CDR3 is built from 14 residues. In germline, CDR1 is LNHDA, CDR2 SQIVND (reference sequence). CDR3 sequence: CASRRTGGNYGYTF. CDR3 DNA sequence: TGTGCCAGTCGAAGGACAGGGGGTAACTATGGCTACACCTTC. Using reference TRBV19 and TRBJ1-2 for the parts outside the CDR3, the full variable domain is DGGITQSPKYLFRKEGQNVTLSCEQNLNHDAMYWYRQDPGQGLRLIYYSQIVNDFQKGDIAEGYSVSREKKESFPLTVTSAQKNPTAFYLCASRRTGGNYGYTFGSGTRLTVV.

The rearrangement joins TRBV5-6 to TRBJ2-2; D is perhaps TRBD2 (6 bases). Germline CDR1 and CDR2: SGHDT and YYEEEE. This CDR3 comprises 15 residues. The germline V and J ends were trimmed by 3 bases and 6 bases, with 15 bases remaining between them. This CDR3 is CASSSQGGTAGELFF. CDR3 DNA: TGTGCCAGCAGCTCCCAGGGAGGTACCGCCGGGGAGCTGTTTTTT.

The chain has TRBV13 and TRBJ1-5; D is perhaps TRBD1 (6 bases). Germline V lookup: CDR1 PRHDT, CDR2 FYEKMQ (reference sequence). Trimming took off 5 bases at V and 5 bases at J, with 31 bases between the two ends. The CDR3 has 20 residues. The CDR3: CASSHPGWQGTLTLDQPQHF. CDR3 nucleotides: TGTGCCAGCAGCCACCCAGGTTGGCAGGGGACCCTTACATTAGATCAGCCCCAGCATTTT.

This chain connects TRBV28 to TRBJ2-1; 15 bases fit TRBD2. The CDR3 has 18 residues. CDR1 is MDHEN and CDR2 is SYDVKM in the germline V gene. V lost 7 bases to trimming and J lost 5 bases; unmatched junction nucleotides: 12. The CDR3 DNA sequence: TGTGCCAGCACTACCGCGGGACTAGCGGGGGGTGGGAACAATGAGCAGTTCTTC. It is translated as CASTTAGLAGGGNNEQFF. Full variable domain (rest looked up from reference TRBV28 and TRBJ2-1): DVKVTQSSRYLVKRTGEKVFLECVQDMDHENMFWYRQDPGLGLRLIYFSYDVKMKEKGDIPEGYSVSREKKERFSLILESASTNQTSMYLCASTTAGLAGGGNNEQFFGPGTRLTVL.

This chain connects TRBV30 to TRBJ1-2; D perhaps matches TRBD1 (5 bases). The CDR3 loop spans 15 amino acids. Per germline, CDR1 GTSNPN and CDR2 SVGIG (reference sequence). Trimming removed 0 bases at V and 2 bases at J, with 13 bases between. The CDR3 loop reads CAWSVWWGSNYGYTF. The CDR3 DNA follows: TGTGCCTGGAGTGTATGGTGGGGCTCCAACTATGGCTACACCTTC.

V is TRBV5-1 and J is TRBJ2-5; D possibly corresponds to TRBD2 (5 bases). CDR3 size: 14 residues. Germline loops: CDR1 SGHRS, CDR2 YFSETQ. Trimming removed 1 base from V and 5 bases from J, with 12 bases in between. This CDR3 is CASSLRRVSETQYF. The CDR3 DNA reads TGCGCCAGCAGCTTGCGGCGGGTCTCCGAGACCCAGTACTTC.

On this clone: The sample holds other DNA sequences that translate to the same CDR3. Here the CDR3 DNA reads TGTGCCTGGACAGGGGGCTCCTATAATTCACCCCTCCACTTT. This translates into CAWTGGSYNSPLHF. The rearrangement joins TRBV30 to TRBJ1-6; 7 nucleotides agree with TRBD1. The CDR3 runs to 14 residues. Germline V CDR1 and CDR2: GTSNPN, SVGIG (reference sequence). The V gene end was trimmed by 4 bases and the J gene end by 0 bases; junction bases not matched to a gene: 0.

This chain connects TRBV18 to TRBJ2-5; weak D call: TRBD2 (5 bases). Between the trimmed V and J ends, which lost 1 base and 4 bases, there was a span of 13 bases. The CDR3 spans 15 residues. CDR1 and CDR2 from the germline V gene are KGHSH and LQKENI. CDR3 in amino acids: CASSPLGQRVETQYF. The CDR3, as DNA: TGTGCCAGCTCACCACTGGGTCAGAGGGTAGAGACCCAGTACTTC.